This TCR beta chain was profiled in a study of blood T cell repertoires in COVID-19. About the research overall: Researchers got acute and convalescent COVID-19 samples from the United States, Italy and Spain. The analysed material was cDNA or gDNA that came from T cells, B-cell-depleted T cells, or PBMCs.

V shed 2 bases and J 6 bases; nucleotides not matched to a gene: 6. This CDR3 contains 15 residues. The germline V gene encodes CDR1 MNHEY and CDR2 SMNVEV (reference sequence). Authors' processing steps: Estimated nucleated cell counts came from reference gene primer amplification. TCRdb's copy holds only in-frame clones and misses some; the assay was immunoSEQ multiplex PCR. The DNA gave D and trimming, while V, J and clone size come from that table. The data hold approximately 35,000 clones, with about 90% observed a single time. The sequence came from a human donor with active COVID-19. The donor label of this sample is uncertain. The chain is built from TRBV27 and TRBJ2-1; 8 positions match TRBD2. The sample taken for sequencing was peripheral blood. CDR3 sequence (DNA): TGTGCCAGCAGTTTACGGGGGGGGGTCTCCAATGAGCAGTTCTTC. It yields the protein CASSLRGGVSNEQFF.